One sample yielded the 15 T cell receptor beta chains listed below, sequenced in a study of response to subunit inactivated influenza vaccine. MiXCR, applied by TCRdb to the RT-PCR reads, yields one record per CDR3 protein. The profile shows hundreds of thousands of distinct CDR3 sequences, 25% of them singletons. This material consisted of CD4+ T cells sorted from PBMCs, taken less than 6 days after vaccination. The receptors derive from a man aged 45-65 years who received an inactivated influenza vaccine.

This clonotype has only a few counts. This rearrangement joins TRBV12-3 or TRBV12-4 to TRBJ1-2, with 11 positions matching TRBD1. The CDR3 runs 16 residues. V lost 5 bases to trimming and J lost 2 bases; unmatched junction nucleotides: 7. The CDR3 here is CASSTPDRGHNYGYTF. CDR3 in DNA: TGTGCCAGCAGTACACCGGACAGGGGGCACAACTATGGCTACACCTTC.

The CDR3 DNA is TGTGCCAGCAGTTACTCGAAAAGGGACACAGATACGCAGTATTTT. This translates into CASSYSKRDTDTQYF. The rearrangement links TRBV6-5 to TRBJ2-3; D gene uncertain. V lost 0 bases to trimming and J lost 2 bases, with 9 bases between them. Germline values: CDR1 MNHEY, CDR2 SVGAGI. The CDR3 has 15 amino acids.

The V gene is TRBV10-3, the J gene TRBJ2-1; tentative D call: TRBD2 (5 bases). The germline V and J ends were trimmed by 6 bases and 0 bases, with 12 bases remaining between them. Germline-derived CDR1 and CDR2 are ENHRY and SYGVKD. The CDR3 runs to 15 residues. CDR3 protein: CAIRDSENSYNEQFF. The CDR3 DNA sequence: TGTGCCATCAGGGATAGCGAGAACTCCTACAATGAGCAGTTCTTC.

In its sample, this clonotype was seen a few times. The genes are TRBV29-1 and TRBJ2-5; D ambiguous. Germline assignment: CDR1 SQVTM and CDR2 ANQGSEA. The length of the CDR3 is 12 residues. The V gene lost 3 bases and the J gene lost 0 bases, with 5 bases spanning the gap. The CDR3 coding sequence is TGCAGCGTTGATACCTACCAAGAGACCCAGTACTTC. It is translated as CSVDTYQETQYF.

V usage is TRBV6-2 or TRBV6-3 and J usage is TRBJ2-1; 8 bases are a match to TRBD2. Losses at the gene ends were 6 bases for V and 5 bases for J; bases not matched to a gene: 9. Germline lookup yields CDR1 MNHEY and CDR2 SVGEGT. This CDR3 region has 15 residues. CDR3 sequence (DNA): TGTGCCAGCAGCCAAAGCGGGAGCGCGAACAATGAGCAGTTCTTC. The encoded protein is CASSQSGSANNEQFF.

The V gene is TRBV20-1, the J gene TRBJ2-1; 8 bases fit TRBD1. Germline CDR1 DFQATT, CDR2 SNEGSKA (reference sequence). The ends lost 6 bases at V and 1 base at J; junction bases unmatched: 8. CDR3 length: 15 amino acids. The CDR3 nucleotides are TGCAGTGCCATACGGACAGGGAGGTCCTACAATGAGCAGTTCTTC. This translates into CSAIRTGRSYNEQFF.

This clonotype was counted a few times. The V and J genes are TRBV20-1 and TRBJ2-4; 12 nucleotides line up with TRBD2. The V and J ends lost 1 base and 9 bases, in that order; junction bases with no gene match: 10. CDR1 and CDR2 from the germline V gene are DFQATT and SNEGSKA (reference sequence). This CDR3 is built from 16 residues. CDR3 in DNA: TGCAGTGCTAGAGCTGGATCTAGCGGGAGGGTCGGCATTCAGTACTTC. It specifies CSARAGSSGRVGIQYF.

The rearrangement joins TRBV20-1 to TRBJ2-1; a possible D gene is TRBD1 (6 bases). Germline loops: CDR1 DFQATT, CDR2 SNEGSKA (reference sequence). Trimming stripped 0 bases from V and 7 bases from J, with 13 bases between. CDR3 size: 14 residues. The CDR3, as DNA: TGCAGTGCTAGAGACTCCGGGACATTGAATGAGCAGTTCTTC. Protein: CSARDSGTLNEQFF.

J is TRBJ2-3 and V is TRBV12-3 or TRBV12-4, with 12 bases fitting TRBD2. CDR3 length equals 16 residues. Trimming cost V 5 bases and J 2 bases; bases outside gene matches: 5. The CDR3 loop reads CASSPLAGGVTDTQYF. The CDR3 DNA reads TGTGCCAGCAGTCCGCTAGCGGGAGGGGTCACAGATACGCAGTATTTT.

This clonotype was observed a handful of times. The chain employs TRBV27 and TRBJ1-1, with 9 bases lining up with TRBD1. This CDR3 has 14 amino acids. CDR1 is MNHEY and CDR2 is SMNVEV in the germline V gene (reference sequence). After removal of 6 bases from V and 6 bases from J, the junction contained 8 bases not matched to a gene. In nucleotides, the CDR3 is TGTGCCAGCAGCCAGGGACAGGGTAAAGCTGAAGCTTTCTTT. Translated: CASSQGQGKAEAFF.

This clonotype appeared a few times. This rearrangement joins TRBV12-3 or TRBV12-4 to TRBJ1-5, with D unclear. The length of the CDR3 is 12 residues. V was pared by 5 bases and J by 5 bases, with 7 bases between. The CDR3 DNA reads TGTGCCAGCAGTGCCCTTGATCAGCCCCAGCATTTT. Translated: CASSALDQPQHF.

This clonotype was observed a few times. In DNA, the CDR3 is TGCAGTGCTAGAGGAGGGACTAGCGGGATTTACGAGCAGTACTTC. This translates into CSARGGTSGIYEQYF. The chain recombines TRBV20-1 with TRBJ2-7, with 13 bases lining up with TRBD2. The ends lost 1 base at V and 4 bases at J; junction bases unmatched: 4. Germline CDR1 and CDR2: DFQATT and SNEGSKA (reference sequence). This CDR3 region has 15 residues.

This clonotype was picked up a small number of times. The CDR3 coding sequence is TGTGCCAGCAGCCTGTTGGGAGTTGCCTACAATGAGCAGTTCTTC. As protein: CASSLLGVAYNEQFF. The chain joins TRBV7-9 to TRBJ2-1, with D possibly TRBD2 on 5 matching bases. This CDR3 is built from 15 residues. CDR1 is SEHNR and CDR2 is FQNEAQ in the germline V gene (reference sequence). Deletions cut 5 bases from V and 2 bases from J, with 13 bases between.

In its sample, this clonotype was seen many times. The chain recombines TRBV12-3 or TRBV12-4 with TRBJ1-1; D perhaps matches TRBD1 (5 bases). V lost 5 bases, J lost 0 bases, and 16 bases lay in between. The CDR3 is 16 amino acids. For the CDR3, the DNA is TGTGCCAGCAGTCTTGCAGGGAAAAACATGAACACTGAAGCTTTCTTT. This translates into CASSLAGKNMNTEAFF.

The CDR3 here is CASSQGRSGQTQYF. The DNA for the CDR3 is TGTGCCAGCAGCCAGGGTCGTAGTGGGCAGACCCAGTACTTC. The rearrangement links TRBV3-1 to TRBJ2-5; D uncertain. Germline CDR1 is LGHDT and CDR2 is YNNKEL (reference sequence). The CDR3 has 14 residues. Trimming cost V 3 bases and J 6 bases, with 14 bases left between them.